This T cell receptor (beta chain) was observed in a study of sequential checkpoint blockade in melanoma. As concerns this clone: Other DNA sequences in this specimen translate into the identical CDR3.

This CDR3 comprises 15 residues. The germline CDR1 and CDR2 sequences are MNHNS and SASEGT. V lost 0 bases and J 5 bases, leaving 13 bases between the germline ends. Sequenced by immunoSEQ multiplex PCR; TCRdb stores in-frame clones only, minus some. In the table there are about 4,800 clones, over 60% of which are singletons. The treatment denotes: randomized to nivolumab then ipilimumab (arm A) or the reverse (arm B). Sorted cells were live CD3+CD8+, lacking CD19 and CD56, from PBMCs. The origin of this receptor is a human donor with melanoma. The V call is TRBV6-1, the J call TRBJ1-1; TRBD1 is a possible D gene (5 bases). Sequences were derived from CD8+ T cells sorted from blood (inferred from file names), sampled from a patient given nivolumab and ipilimumab in sequence. The CDR3 is CASSEAGQGGTEAFF. DNA of the CDR3: TGTGCCAGCAGTGAAGCAGGGCAGGGTGGAACTGAAGCTTTCTTT.